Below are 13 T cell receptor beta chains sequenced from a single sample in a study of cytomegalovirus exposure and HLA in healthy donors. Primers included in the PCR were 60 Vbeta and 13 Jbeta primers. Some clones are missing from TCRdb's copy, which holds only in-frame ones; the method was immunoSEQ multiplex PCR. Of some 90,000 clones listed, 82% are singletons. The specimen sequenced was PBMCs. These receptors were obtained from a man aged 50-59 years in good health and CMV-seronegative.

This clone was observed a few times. The DNA of the CDR3 is TGTGCCAGTTGGAGGGGCAGGGTTGGAGAAAAACTGTTTTTT. Amino acid sequence: CASWRGRVGEKLFF. The chain recombines TRBV19 with TRBJ1-4, with D tentatively TRBD1 (5 bases). Looked up from germline, CDR1 is LNHDA and CDR2 is SQIVND (reference sequence). This CDR3 contains 14 residues. Trimming took 8 bases from V and 8 from J, leaving 18 bases between them.

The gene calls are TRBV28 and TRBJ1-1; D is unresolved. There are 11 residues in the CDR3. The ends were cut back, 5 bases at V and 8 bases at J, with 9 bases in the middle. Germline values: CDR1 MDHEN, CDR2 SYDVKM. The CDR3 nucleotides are TGTGCCAGCAGTACTTACTTAGAAGCTTTCTTT. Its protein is CASSTYLEAFF.

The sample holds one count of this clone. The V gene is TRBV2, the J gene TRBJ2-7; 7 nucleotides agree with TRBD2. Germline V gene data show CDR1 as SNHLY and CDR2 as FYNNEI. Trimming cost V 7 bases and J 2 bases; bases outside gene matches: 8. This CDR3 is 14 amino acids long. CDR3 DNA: TGTGCCAGCATGAGGGGAGCGGGACCCTACGAGCAGTACTTC. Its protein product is CASMRGAGPYEQYF.

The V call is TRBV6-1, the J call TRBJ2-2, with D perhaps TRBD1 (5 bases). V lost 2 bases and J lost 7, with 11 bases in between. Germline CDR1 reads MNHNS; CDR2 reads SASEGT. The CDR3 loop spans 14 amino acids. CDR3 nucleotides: TGTGCCAGCAGTGAATATAGGGGCGACGGGGAGCTGTTTTTT. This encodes CASSEYRGDGELFF.

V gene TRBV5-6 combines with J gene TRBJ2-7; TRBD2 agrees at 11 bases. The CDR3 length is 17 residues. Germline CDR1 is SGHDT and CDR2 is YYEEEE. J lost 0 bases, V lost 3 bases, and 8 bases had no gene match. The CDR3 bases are TGTGCCAGCAGCTCGAGGGGACTAGCGGAAAGCTCCTACGAGCAGTACTTC. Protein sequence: CASSSRGLAESSYEQYF.

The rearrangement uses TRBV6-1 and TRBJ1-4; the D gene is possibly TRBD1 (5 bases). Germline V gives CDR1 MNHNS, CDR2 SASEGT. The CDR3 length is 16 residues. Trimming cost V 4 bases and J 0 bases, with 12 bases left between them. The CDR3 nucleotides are TGTGCCAGCAGTGCAGGGCTCTTAGCAACTAATGAAAAACTGTTTTTT. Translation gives CASSAGLLATNEKLFF.

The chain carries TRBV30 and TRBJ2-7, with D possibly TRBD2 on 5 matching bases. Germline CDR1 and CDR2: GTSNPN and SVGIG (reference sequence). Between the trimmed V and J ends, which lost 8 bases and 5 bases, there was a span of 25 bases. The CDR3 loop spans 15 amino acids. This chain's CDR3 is CAIRPEGAVNHEQYF. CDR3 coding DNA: TGTGCCATCCGCCCCGAGGGAGCCGTGAACCACGAGCAGTACTTC.

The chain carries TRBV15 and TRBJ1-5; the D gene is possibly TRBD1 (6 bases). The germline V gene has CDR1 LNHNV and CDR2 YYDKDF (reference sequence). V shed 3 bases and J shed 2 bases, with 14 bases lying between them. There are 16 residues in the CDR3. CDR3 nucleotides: TGTGCCACCAGCAGGGGGGGGGCTAGCGGCAATCAGCCCCAGCATTTT. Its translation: CATSRGGASGNQPQHF.

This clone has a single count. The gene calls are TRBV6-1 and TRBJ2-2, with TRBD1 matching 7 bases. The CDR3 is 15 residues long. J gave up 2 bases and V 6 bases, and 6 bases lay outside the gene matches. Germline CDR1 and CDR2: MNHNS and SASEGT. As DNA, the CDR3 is TGTGCCAGCAGCCTTTGGGACAGAAACACCGGGGAGCTGTTTTTT. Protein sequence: CASSLWDRNTGELFF.

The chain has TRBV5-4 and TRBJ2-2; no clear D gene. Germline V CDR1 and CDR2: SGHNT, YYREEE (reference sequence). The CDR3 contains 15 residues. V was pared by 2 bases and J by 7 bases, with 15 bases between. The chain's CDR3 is CASSFSNSKVGELFF. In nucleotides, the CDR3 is TGTGCCAGCAGCTTTAGTAACAGTAAGGTCGGGGAGCTGTTTTTT.

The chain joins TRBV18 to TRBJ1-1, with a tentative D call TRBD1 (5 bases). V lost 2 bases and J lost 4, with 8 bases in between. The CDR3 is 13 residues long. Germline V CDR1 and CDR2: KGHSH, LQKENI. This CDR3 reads CASSPGAGTEAFF. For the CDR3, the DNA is TGTGCCAGCTCACCAGGGGCCGGCACTGAAGCTTTCTTT.

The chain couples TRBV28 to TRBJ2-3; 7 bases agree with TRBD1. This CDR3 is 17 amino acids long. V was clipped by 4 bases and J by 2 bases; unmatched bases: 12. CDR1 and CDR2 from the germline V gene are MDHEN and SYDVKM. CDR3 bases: TGTGCCAGCAGTTCCCTGACAGGGTTTCCCCCCACAGATACGCAGTATTTT. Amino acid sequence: CASSSLTGFPPTDTQYF.

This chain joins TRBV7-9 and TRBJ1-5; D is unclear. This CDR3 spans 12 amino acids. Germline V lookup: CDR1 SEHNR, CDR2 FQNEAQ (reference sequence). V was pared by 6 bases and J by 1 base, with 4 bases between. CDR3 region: CASRQSNQPQHF. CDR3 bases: TGTGCCAGCAGGCAGAGCAATCAGCCCCAGCATTTT.